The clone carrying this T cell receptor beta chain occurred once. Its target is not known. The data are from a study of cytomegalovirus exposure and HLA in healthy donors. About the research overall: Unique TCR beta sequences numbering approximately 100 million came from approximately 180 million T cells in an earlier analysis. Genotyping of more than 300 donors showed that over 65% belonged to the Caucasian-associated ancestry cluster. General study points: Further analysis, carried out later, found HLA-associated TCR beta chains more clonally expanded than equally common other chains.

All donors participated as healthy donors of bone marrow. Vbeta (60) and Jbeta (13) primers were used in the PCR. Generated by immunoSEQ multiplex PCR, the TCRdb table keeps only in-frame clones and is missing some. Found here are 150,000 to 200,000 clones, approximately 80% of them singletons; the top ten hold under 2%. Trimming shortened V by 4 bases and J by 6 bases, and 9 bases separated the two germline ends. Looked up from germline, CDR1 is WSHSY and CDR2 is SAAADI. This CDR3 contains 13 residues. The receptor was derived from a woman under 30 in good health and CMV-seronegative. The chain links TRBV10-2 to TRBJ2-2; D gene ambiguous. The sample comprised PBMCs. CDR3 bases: TGCGCCAGCAGTGCCGGGTTCTCCGGGGAGCTGTTTTTT. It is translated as CASSAGFSGELFF.